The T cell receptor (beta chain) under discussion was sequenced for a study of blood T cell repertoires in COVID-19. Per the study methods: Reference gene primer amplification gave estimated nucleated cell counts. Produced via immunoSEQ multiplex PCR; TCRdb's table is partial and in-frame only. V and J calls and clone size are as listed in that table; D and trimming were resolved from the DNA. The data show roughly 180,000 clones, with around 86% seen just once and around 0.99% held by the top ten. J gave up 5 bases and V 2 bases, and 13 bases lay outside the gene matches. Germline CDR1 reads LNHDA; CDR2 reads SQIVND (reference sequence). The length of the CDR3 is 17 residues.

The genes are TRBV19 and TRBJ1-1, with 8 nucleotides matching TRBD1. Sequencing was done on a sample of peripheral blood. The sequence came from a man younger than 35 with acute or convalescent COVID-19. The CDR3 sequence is CASSIRSAGGWGTEAFF. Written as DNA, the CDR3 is TGTGCCAGTAGTATAAGGTCGGCAGGGGGCTGGGGGACTGAAGCTTTCTTT.